This T cell receptor (beta chain) comes out of a study of blood T cell repertoires in COVID-19. This study enrolled people aged about 18 to 90 from about 24 US geographic areas. Deletions cut 0 bases from V and 4 bases from J, with 9 bases between. The CDR3 is made up of 14 amino acids. Germline-derived CDR1 and CDR2 are LGHDT and YNNKEL (reference sequence). The method was immunoSEQ multiplex PCR; TCRdb's version includes in-frame clones alone and lacks a portion of them. The table includes 290,000 or so clones, about 89% detected once. This clone has only one observation. V and J are TRBV3-1 (or the pseudogene TRBV3-2) and TRBJ1-1; D is unclear. The sample taken for sequencing was PBMCs or T cells enriched from blood (not recorded which). The source of this sequence is a woman between 18 and 30 years old who had recovered from COVID-19. The DNA of the CDR3 is TGTGCCAGCAGCCAAGAGTTTAGTAGCACTGAAGCTTTCTTT. Its protein is CASSQEFSSTEAFF.